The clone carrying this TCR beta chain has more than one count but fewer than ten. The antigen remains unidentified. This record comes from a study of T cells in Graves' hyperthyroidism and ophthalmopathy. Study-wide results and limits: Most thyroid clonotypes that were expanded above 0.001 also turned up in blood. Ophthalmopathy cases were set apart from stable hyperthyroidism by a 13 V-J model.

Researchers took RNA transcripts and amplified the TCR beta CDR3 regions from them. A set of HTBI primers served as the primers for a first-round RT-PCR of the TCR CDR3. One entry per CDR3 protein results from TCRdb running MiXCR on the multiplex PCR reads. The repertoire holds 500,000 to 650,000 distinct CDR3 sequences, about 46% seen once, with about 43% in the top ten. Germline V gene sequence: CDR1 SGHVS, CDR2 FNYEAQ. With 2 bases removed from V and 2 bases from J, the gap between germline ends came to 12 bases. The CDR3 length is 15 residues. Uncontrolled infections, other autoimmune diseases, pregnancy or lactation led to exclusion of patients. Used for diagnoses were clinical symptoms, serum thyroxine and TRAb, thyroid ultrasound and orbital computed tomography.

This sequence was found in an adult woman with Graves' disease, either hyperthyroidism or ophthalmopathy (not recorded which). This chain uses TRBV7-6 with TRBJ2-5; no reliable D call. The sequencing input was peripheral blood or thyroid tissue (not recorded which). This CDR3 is CASSLRIWQQETQYF. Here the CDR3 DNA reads TGTGCCAGCAGCTTAAGAATTTGGCAGCAAGAGACCCAGTACTTC.